The T cell receptor (beta chain) under discussion was sequenced for a study of blood T cell repertoires in COVID-19 (dated by TCRdb to 2018 to 2021). Looking at the study overall: Samples from collaborators originated in the United States, Italy and Spain and spanned both the acute and convalescent phases of COVID-19. Where available, HLA class I and class II types were obtained from metadata supplied by the sample provider rather than from assay-based typing. Samples were obtained from the ongoing ImmuneRACE study (first 160 participants) and from over 1,000 subjects provided by 6 global collaborators. The prospective study material was composed of cDNA or gDNA derived from T cells, B-cell-depleted T cells, or PBMCs. The repertoires were made available in a free public database intended to serve as a resource for research on the immune response to SARS-CoV-2. Deeply sampled blood TCRbeta repertoires from subjects exposed to, actively infected with, or recovered from COVID-19 were included in the dataset. A de-identified subject ID, COVID-19 status, age in years and sex were almost always included in the sample metadata.

General findings and caveats noted by the study authors: The amount of clinical and demographic metadata varied by source and participant and was provided uncurated.

Participants in the prospective study were enrolled through a virtual design, were aged roughly 18 to 90 years, and lived in roughly 25 United States geographic areas. In the prospective study, cohorts were assigned on the basis of participant-reported clinical history obtained from a screening survey and a study questionnaire. ImmuneRACE Cohort 3 recovered participants were defined by two consecutive negative NP/OP PCR tests, healthcare professional clearance, or symptom resolution. Each participant in the prospective study had whole blood, serum and a nasopharyngeal or oropharyngeal swab collected by mobile phlebotomists. Over a roughly 2-month period, participants in the prospective study had the option of providing additional blood draws and questionnaires. Before DNA extraction, blood samples from the prospective study were shipped at room temperature or frozen. The immunoSEQ Assay, a bias-controlled multiplex PCR, was used to amplify TCRbeta CDR3 regions from genomic DNA. In the authors' own workflow: Within the assay, amplification of reference gene primers was used to estimate how many nucleated cells each sample contained. To quantify the absolute abundance of each unique TCRbeta CDR3 rearrangement, sequence reads were collapsed and filtered. For each sample, productive Simpson clonality was calculated as the square root of Simpson's diversity index across productive rearrangements. The table was pulled from immuneACCESS by TCRdb, which kept in-frame rearrangements only. Such tables lose some clones; where checked, under half of the loss comes from unresolved V genes, and the rest has no known cause. From that table come the V and J calls and clone size; the DNA was used to work out D and trimming. Recorded for this sample are fewer than 300,000 clones; 80% to 95% of them occurred a single time. In total, the top ten clones hold roughly 1.1% of the sample.

This clone came up once. What this receptor recognizes is not known. Base quality data are lacking; no much larger clone is found one base away. From its cysteine to its phenylalanine, the CDR3 spans 18 amino acids. Only the CDR3 DNA stays, 54 bases, in frame from base 1. Sequencing used PBMCs or T cells enriched from blood (not recorded which). This TCR was sampled from a woman in her thirties who had recovered from COVID-19. The V and J segments used are TRBV21-1 and TRBJ2-1; TRBD2, as called in the table, went unchecked against the DNA. TRBV21-1 is marked as a pseudogene. The bases are TGTGCCAGCAGCCGGCCGGGGAGGCACCGTATCTCCTACAATGAGCAGTTCTTC. Translated, it gives CASSRPGRHRISYNEQFF.